These 28 T cell receptor beta chains originate from one sample sequenced in a study of regulatory T cells in long-lasting Graves disease. Researchers made TCR beta libraries by using iRepertoire HTBI primers and running Arm-PCR on CDR3 regions. Each CDR3 protein gets one entry after TCRdb re-called the multiplex PCR reads with MiXCR. The sample records 350,000 to 500,000 distinct CDR3 sequences, roughly 15% being singletons. This sample's time point: newly diagnosed GD, antithyroid drugs for less than 3 months. With RNA extracted from PBMCs as input, the TCR library was made. This sample was also put to use in a study of T cells in Graves' hyperthyroidism and ophthalmopathy.

The material was peripheral blood mononuclear cells (PBMCs), obtained at new diagnosis, from a patient treated with antithyroid drugs. The receptors derive from a woman aged 50 to 60 with Graves disease.

Only a few counts were recorded for this clonotype. The CDR3 spells CASSQDPGQLQEQYF. For the CDR3, the DNA is TGCGCCAGCAGCCAAGATCCGGGACAGCTGCAAGAGCAGTACTTC. The rearrangement joins TRBV4-1 to TRBJ2-7, with TRBD1 identical over 7 bases. CDR1 is MGHRA and CDR2 is YSYEKL in the germline V gene. CDR3 size: 15 residues. After removal of 0 bases from V and 7 bases from J, the junction contained 9 bases not matched to a gene.

This clonotype showed up many times. The J gene is TRBJ2-4, the V gene TRBV12-3 or TRBV12-4, with 14 bases matching TRBD2. V dropped 5 bases and J dropped 15; count of bases not matched to a gene: 9. The CDR3 length is 14 residues. CDR3 DNA sequence: TGTGCCAGCAGTCAGGGACTAGCGGGGGATCAGGGGTACTTC. Translating gives CASSQGLAGDQGYF.

This clonotype was observed at least ten times. The junction shows a germline mismatch at one end, possibly a read error. V and J are TRBV6-1 and TRBJ2-5; D might be TRBD1 (6 bases). Germline assignment: CDR1 MNHNS and CDR2 SASEGT. CDR3 length equals 14 residues. Here the CDR3 DNA reads TGTGCCAGCAGCCAGGGACACAATCAAGGGACCCAGTACTTC. Protein: CASSQGHNQGTQYF.

This clonotype was observed once. A much larger clone differs from this one at a single base, so this may be a read error. The chain uses TRBV6-1 and TRBJ1-4, with D perhaps TRBD1 (5 bases). This CDR3 is built from 15 residues. CDR1 and CDR2 (germline): MNHNS, SASEGT. Between the trimmed V and J ends, which lost 7 bases and 10 bases, there was a span of 22 bases. The CDR3 DNA reads TGTGCCAGCAATGGTTTGGCAGGGAGGGATGGAAAACTGTTTTTT. Amino acid sequence: CASNGLAGRDGKLFF.

This clonotype has just a few counts. The CDR3 spells CASSYAEMNTEAFF. Here the CDR3 DNA reads TGTGCCAGCAGTTACGCAGAAATGAACACTGAAGCTTTCTTT. The chain recombines TRBV6-5 with TRBJ1-1; D is uncertain. Trimming removed 2 bases at V and 0 bases at J, with 7 bases between. Germline-derived CDR1 and CDR2 are MNHEY and SVGAGI. This CDR3 comprises 14 residues.

This clonotype was observed at least ten times. This chain's CDR3 is CASSPSGRVTDTQYF. The CDR3 DNA follows: TGTGCCAGCAGCCCCAGCGGGAGGGTCACAGATACGCAGTATTTT. The chain joins TRBV7-3 to TRBJ2-3, with TRBD2 matching 10 bases. Germline CDR1 is SGHTA and CDR2 is FQGTGA. The CDR3 loop spans 15 amino acids. J lost 2 bases, V lost 5 bases, and 4 bases had no gene match.

This clonotype was observed many times. The J gene is TRBJ1-5, the V gene TRBV12-3 or TRBV12-4, with TRBD1 as a possible D gene (5 bases). With 3 bases removed from V and 4 bases from J, the gap between germline ends came to 10 bases. The CDR3 length is 14 residues. CDR3 DNA sequence: TGTGCCAGCAGTTTCGGGGGGGTGAATCAGCCCCAGCATTTT. It yields the protein CASSFGGVNQPQHF.

This clonotype was counted a few times. The CDR3 coding sequence is TGTGCCACCAGTGTACGCACCGGGGAGCTGTTTTTT. Protein sequence: CATSVRTGELFF. The chain couples TRBV24-1 to TRBJ2-2; no clear D gene. CDR3 length: 12 amino acids. Trimming took 5 bases from V and 4 from J, leaving 4 bases between them. In germline, CDR1 is KGHDR, CDR2 SFDVKD.

This clonotype appeared many times. V gene TRBV6-1 combines with J gene TRBJ2-1; 9 nucleotides line up with TRBD2. The germline CDR1 and CDR2 sequences are MNHNS and SASEGT. The ends lost 6 bases at V and 2 bases at J; junction bases unmatched: 5. CDR3 length: 15 residues. CDR3 sequence: CASRLQREAYNEQFF. The CDR3 DNA reads TGTGCCAGCAGGCTTCAGCGGGAGGCCTACAATGAGCAGTTCTTC.

Ten or more counts support this clonotype. The CDR3 spells CASSVGLTSYNEQFF. The CDR3 DNA reads TGTGCCAGCAGCGTCGGGCTAACATCCTACAATGAGCAGTTCTTC. The V gene is TRBV9, the J gene TRBJ2-1, with D uncertain. The germline CDR1 and CDR2 sequences are SGDLS and YYNGEE. The CDR3 length is 15 residues. V was trimmed by 2 bases and J by 1 base, leaving 10 bases between them. Variable domain in full (rest from reference TRBV9 and TRBJ2-1): DSGVTQTPKHLITATGQRVTLRCSPRSGDLSVYWYQQSLDQGLQFLIQYYNGEERAKGNILERFSAQQFPDLHSELNLSSLELGDSALYFCASSVGLTSYNEQFFGPGTRLTVL.

This clonotype has just one count. This sequence joins TRBV7-9 and TRBJ1-2; D possibly corresponds to TRBD1 (6 bases). Trimming left V 2 bases short and J 2 bases short, with 9 bases between. This CDR3 contains 14 residues. The germline CDR1 and CDR2 sequences are SEHNR and FQNEAQ (reference sequence). In DNA form, the CDR3 reads TGTGCCAGCAGCTTACCTACAGGGAACTATGGCTACACCTTC. Its translation: CASSLPTGNYGYTF.

The chain uses TRBV7-9 and TRBJ2-4; D possibly corresponds to TRBD2 (5 bases). Trimming took 5 bases from V and 6 from J, leaving 17 bases between them. The germline CDR1 and CDR2 sequences are SEHNR and FQNEAQ (reference sequence). This CDR3 contains 15 residues. DNA of the CDR3: TGTGCCAGCAGCCCGAAGAGGAGGTACGGAAACATTCAGTACTTC. Its translation is CASSPKRRYGNIQYF. Drawing the rest from reference TRBV7-9 and TRBJ2-4, the complete variable domain is DTGVSQNPRHKITKRGQNVTFRCDPISEHNRLYWYRQTLGQGPEFLTYFQNEAQLEKSRLLSDRFSAERPKGSFSTLEIQRTEQGDSAMYLCASSPKRRYGNIQYFGAGTRLSVL.

This clonotype was seen at least ten times. The gene calls are TRBV6-2 or TRBV6-3 and TRBJ1-5, with no clear D. CDR1 MNHEY and CDR2 SVGEGT come from the germline V gene. The V gene lost 5 bases and the J gene lost 0 bases, with 20 bases spanning the gap. The CDR3 covers 18 residues. The CDR3 region is CASSLLRLATTSNQPQHF. CDR3 DNA: TGTGCCAGCAGTCTCCTTAGGTTGGCCACCACTAGCAATCAGCCCCAGCATTTT.

This clonotype was counted many times. The rearrangement uses TRBV28 and TRBJ1-3; 7 bases align to TRBD1. The ends lost 1 base at V and 2 bases at J; junction bases unmatched: 2. The CDR3 is 15 residues long. Germline V gives CDR1 MDHEN, CDR2 SYDVKM. The CDR3 coding sequence is TGTGCCAGCAGTTTATCAGGACAGGCTGGAAACACCATATATTTT. It is translated as CASSLSGQAGNTIYF.

In this sample, this clonotype turned up a few times. The chain has TRBV7-9 and TRBJ2-1, with D possibly TRBD2 on 5 matching bases. Germline values: CDR1 SEHNR, CDR2 FQNEAQ (reference sequence). This CDR3 contains 15 residues. V gave up 5 bases and J gave up 0 bases, with 11 bases separating them. The CDR3 sequence: CASSPPGSSYNEQFF. CDR3 coding DNA: TGTGCCAGCAGCCCACCGGGAAGCTCCTACAATGAGCAGTTCTTC.

The CDR3, as DNA: TGCAGTGCTAGAAGGAGGGACCAGCCCCAGCATTTT. Translation: CSARRRDQPQHF. This rearrangement joins TRBV20-1 to TRBJ1-5, with D tentatively TRBD1 (5 bases). Between the trimmed V and J ends, which lost 2 bases and 7 bases, there was a span of 9 bases. From germline, CDR1 is DFQATT and CDR2 SNEGSKA (reference sequence). The CDR3 is made up of 12 amino acids.

Many counts were recorded for this clonotype. The chain couples TRBV2 to TRBJ2-7; 8 nucleotides match TRBD1. Trimming at V came to 6 bases and at J to 0 bases, leaving 7 bases not matched to a gene. This CDR3 is built from 15 residues. Looked up from germline, CDR1 is SNHLY and CDR2 is FYNNEI. The CDR3 sequence: CASREGTGDSYEQYF. CDR3 nucleotides: TGTGCCAGCAGAGAGGGGACAGGCGACTCCTACGAGCAGTACTTC.

This clonotype has only one observation. The J gene is TRBJ1-1, the V gene TRBV19; D uncertain. The germline V gene has CDR1 LNHDA and CDR2 SQIVND (reference sequence). This CDR3 region has 14 residues. V was clipped by 6 bases and J by 0 bases, with 11 bases between them. CDR3: CASSRGEMNTEAFF. CDR3 bases: TGTGCCAGTAGCCGCGGGGAGATGAACACTGAAGCTTTCTTT.

This clonotype was observed many times. The CDR3 nucleotides read TGTGCCAGCAGCAGGACGCGGGGGATGACAGATACGCAGTATTTT. Protein sequence: CASSRTRGMTDTQYF. This chain uses TRBV28 with TRBJ2-3, with 7 bases fitting TRBD2. Germline-derived CDR1 and CDR2 are MDHEN and SYDVKM. V was clipped by 6 bases and J by 3 bases; unmatched bases: 9. This CDR3 is 15 amino acids long.

In its sample, this clonotype was seen many times. The rearrangement uses TRBV12-3 or TRBV12-4 and TRBJ2-7; TRBD2 agrees at 13 bases. The CDR3 runs to 15 residues. The junction had 6 bases not matched to a gene; V was cut back by 5 bases and J by 5 bases. CDR3 residues: CASSGLAGDRDEQYF. Written as DNA, the CDR3 is TGTGCCAGCAGTGGACTAGCGGGGGATCGGGACGAGCAGTACTTC.

In this sample, this clonotype turned up a few times. The junction departs from germline at one end; a sequencing error may be responsible. V usage is TRBV5-1 and J usage is TRBJ1-1; no clear D. This CDR3 contains 17 residues. Per germline, CDR1 SGHRS and CDR2 YFSETQ. This chain's CDR3 is CASSLEPQALGNTEAFF. The CDR3 DNA reads TGCGCCAGCAGCTTGGAACCCCAGGCCCTAGGGAACACTGAAGCTTTCTTC.

This clonotype was detected ten times or more. The V and J genes are TRBV11-3 and TRBJ2-3, with TRBD1 matching over 9 bases. With V trimmed by 5 bases and J by 0 bases, 6 bases remained unmatched. Germline V gene sequence: CDR1 SGHNT, CDR2 YENEEA. This CDR3 is 16 amino acids long. The DNA of the CDR3 is TGTGCCAGCAGCGAGTCACAGGGGGCCAGCACAGATACGCAGTATTTT. It translates to CASSESQGASTDTQYF.

This clonotype was counted only a few times. A read error may be the cause here, since a much bigger clone is one base away. J is TRBJ1-5 and V is TRBV30, with TRBD1 as a possible D gene (5 bases). The CDR3 loop spans 13 amino acids. Germline-derived CDR1 and CDR2 are GTSNPN and SVGIG (reference sequence). Trimming stripped 0 bases from V and 4 bases from J, with 7 bases between. The CDR3 region is CAWSVGENQPQHF. CDR3 in DNA: TGTGCCTGGAGTGTAGGGGAAAATCAGCCCCAGCATTTT. Full variable domain (missing parts from reference TRBV30 and TRBJ1-5): SQTIHQWPATLVQPVGSPLSLECTVEGTSNPNLYWYRQAAGRGLQLLFYSVGIGQISSEVPQNLSASRPQDRQFILSSKKLLLSDSGFYLCAWSVGENQPQHFGDGTRLSIL.

In regard to this clonotype: This may arise from a read error, as a much more abundant clone is one base away. V and J are TRBV12-3 or TRBV12-4 and TRBJ2-7; TRBD2 matches 8 bases. CDR3 length equals 19 residues. The CDR3 reads CASSFSLGADRLATYERYF. In DNA form, the CDR3 reads TGTGCCAGCAGTTTCAGTCTAGGGGCGGACAGACTAGCGACCTACGAGCGGTACTTC.

This rearrangement joins TRBV20-1 to TRBJ2-1; TRBD1 matches 7 bases. In germline, CDR1 is DFQATT, CDR2 SNEGSKA (reference sequence). J gave up 6 bases and V 1 base, and 6 bases lay outside the gene matches. The CDR3 length is 14 residues. The CDR3 loop is CSARGNRGSNEQFF. The DNA of the CDR3 is TGCAGTGCTAGAGGGAACAGGGGAAGCAATGAGCAGTTCTTC.

In its sample, this clonotype was seen many times. The CDR3 loop is CASSLNPDRKNTEAFF. The DNA of the CDR3 is TGTGCCAGCAGTCTCAACCCCGACAGGAAGAACACTGAAGCTTTCTTT. V usage is TRBV12-3 or TRBV12-4 and J usage is TRBJ1-1, with a weak D call TRBD1 (6 bases). The ends were cut back, 5 bases at V and 1 base at J, with 17 bases in the middle. The CDR3 spans 16 residues.

This clonotype was seen ten or more times. This chain joins TRBV28 and TRBJ1-1, with TRBD1 as a possible D gene (6 bases). Germline V gene sequence: CDR1 MDHEN, CDR2 SYDVKM. The CDR3 has 14 amino acids. The V gene lost 6 bases and the J gene lost 3 bases, with 14 bases spanning the gap. The CDR3 loop is CASRSQGYDTEAFF. The CDR3 DNA is TGTGCCAGCAGGTCACAGGGTTATGACACTGAAGCTTTCTTT. Variable domain in full (rest from reference TRBV28 and TRBJ1-1): DVKVTQSSRYLVKRTGEKVFLECVQDMDHENMFWYRQDPGLGLRLIYFSYDVKMKEKGDIPEGYSVSREKKERFSLILESASTNQTSMYLCASRSQGYDTEAFFGQGTRLTVV.

About this clonotype: This clone may be a read error of a much larger clone one base away. The chain employs TRBV11-3 and TRBJ2-3; no reliable D call. The CDR3 length is 14 residues. The V gene's germline CDR1 is SGHNT and CDR2 YENEEA. CDR3 in amino acids: CASSLSFGTDTHYF. As DNA, the CDR3 is TGTGCCAGCAGCTTAAGTTTCGGCACAGATACGCACTATTTT.